Presented here are 22 T cell receptor beta chains from one specimen sequenced in a study of blood T cell repertoires in COVID-19. Generated by immunoSEQ multiplex PCR, the TCRdb table keeps only in-frame clones and is missing some. The table lists roughly 200,000 clones, nearly 90% of them singletons. The sequenced sample consisted of peripheral blood. The receptors stem from a man in his fifties or sixties with active or convalescent COVID-19.

The V call is TRBV7-7, the J call TRBJ2-6; D may be TRBD1 (6 bases). Trimming pared 8 bases from V and 0 bases from J, leaving 23 bases between. CDR1 SSHAT and CDR2 FNYEAQ come from the germline V gene (reference sequence). The CDR3 spans 19 residues. CDR3 in DNA: TGTGCCAGCCCCTTAAGTAGGGCAGGGGCGGTCTCTGGGGCCAACGTCCTGACTTTC. It encodes CASPLSRAGAVSGANVLTF.

The V and J genes are TRBV29-1 and TRBJ2-4; D perhaps matches TRBD1 (7 bases). V gave up 0 bases and J gave up 3 bases, with 21 bases separating them. The length of the CDR3 is 18 residues. CDR1 and CDR2 (germline): SQVTM, ANQGSEA. The CDR3 loop is CSVEDLVLRQGGKNIQYF. The CDR3 region has the DNA TGCAGCGTTGAAGATCTTGTTTTAAGGCAGGGGGGCAAAAACATTCAGTACTTC.

The genes are TRBV24-1 and TRBJ2-5, with a possible D match to TRBD2 (6 bases). Trimming took off 12 bases at V and 6 bases at J, with 16 bases between the two ends. Per the germline V gene, CDR1 is KGHDR and CDR2 is SFDVKD. The CDR3 has 12 amino acids. The CDR3 is CAPPGGRKTQYF. The DNA for the CDR3 is TGTGCCCCTCCTGGGGGGAGAAAGACCCAGTACTTC.

There are a few counts of this clone. This chain connects TRBV7-3 to TRBJ1-1, with a possible D match to TRBD1 (6 bases). This CDR3 contains 16 residues. The germline V gene encodes CDR1 SGHTA and CDR2 FQGTGA. V lost 8 bases and J lost 2, with 21 bases in between. CDR3 DNA sequence: TGTGCCAGCGCCCTACAGGGTAGGGTTGCCAACACTGAAGCTTTCTTT. Protein product: CASALQGRVANTEAFF.

This clone was seen a single time. This chain links TRBV5-1 with TRBJ2-2, with D perhaps matching TRBD1 (5 bases). This CDR3 contains 14 residues. Trimming stripped 6 bases from V and 3 bases from J, with 12 bases between. CDR1 and CDR2 (germline): SGHRS, YFSETQ. The CDR3 loop reads CASTLAGYTGELFF. For the CDR3, the DNA is TGCGCCAGCACTTTGGCAGGGTACACCGGGGAGCTGTTTTTT.

This sequence joins TRBV4-2 and TRBJ1-1; D gene uncertain. From germline, CDR1 is LGHNA and CDR2 YNFKEQ. The CDR3 contains 14 residues. V dropped 4 bases and J dropped 5 bases, with 14 bases sitting between them. In DNA, the CDR3 is TGTGCCAGCAGCCCGCGACAAACTTGGACTGAAGCTTTCTTT. It is translated as CASSPRQTWTEAFF.

The chain recombines TRBV18 with TRBJ1-2, with unresolved D. V dropped 1 base and J dropped 6 bases, with 18 bases sitting between them. Germline-derived CDR1 and CDR2 are KGHSH and LQKENI. CDR3 length: 16 residues. CDR3 nucleotides: TGTGCCAGCTCACCACAAGCGATGGAGGGATCCGATGGCTACACCTTC. Encoded protein: CASSPQAMEGSDGYTF.

V usage is TRBV10-3 and J usage is TRBJ1-1, with D unclear. The CDR3 runs 13 residues. V shed 7 bases and J shed 0 bases, with 9 bases lying between them. Germline assignment: CDR1 ENHRY and CDR2 SYGVKD. CDR3 DNA sequence: TGTGCCATCACCCCCGGGGTGAACACTGAAGCTTTCTTT. Amino acid sequence: CAITPGVNTEAFF.

This clone was picked up one time. This sequence joins TRBV3-1 (or the pseudogene TRBV3-2) and TRBJ1-1; D possibly corresponds to TRBD1 (6 bases). CDR1 and CDR2 from the germline V gene are LGHDT and YNNKEL (reference sequence). Trimming removed 5 bases at V and 3 bases at J, with 16 bases between. There are 15 residues in the CDR3. CDR3 coding DNA: TGTGCCAGCAGCGAAACAGGGTTAGAAGACACTGAAGCTTTCTTT. Protein: CASSETGLEDTEAFF.

The chain carries TRBV7-9 and TRBJ1-5, with D perhaps matching TRBD1 (6 bases). In germline, CDR1 is SEHNR, CDR2 FQNEAQ (reference sequence). The CDR3 spans 15 residues. With 6 bases removed from V and 0 bases from J, the gap between germline ends came to 12 bases. CDR3 residues: CASSRGGNSNQPQHF. In DNA, the CDR3 is TGTGCCAGCAGTAGGGGGGGAAATAGCAATCAGCCCCAGCATTTT.

A few counts support this clone. The chain has TRBV10-2 and TRBJ1-4; no clear D gene. The length of the CDR3 is 13 residues. Germline values: CDR1 WSHSY, CDR2 SAAADI. Trimming pared 8 bases from V and 8 bases from J, leaving 15 bases between. CDR3 amino acids: CASSRENYEKLFF. The DNA for the CDR3 is TGCGCCAGCTCGCGGGAGAATTACGAAAAACTGTTTTTT.

The chain employs TRBV5-1 and TRBJ2-1, with TRBD2 matching over 8 bases. Germline V gene lookup returns CDR1 SGHRS and CDR2 YFSETQ. The CDR3 runs to 17 residues. Unmatched junction bases numbered 8, after V lost 3 bases and J lost 0 bases. The CDR3 DNA reads as TGCGCCAGCAGCTCGGGTAGCGGGGACCTCTCCTACAATGAGCAGTTCTTC. It yields the protein CASSSGSGDLSYNEQFF. Drawing the rest from reference TRBV5-1 and TRBJ2-1, the complete variable domain is KAGVTQTPRYLIKTRGQQVTLSCSPISGHRSVSWYQQTPGQGLQFLFEYFSETQRNKGNFPGRFSGRQFSNSRSEMNVSTLELGDSALYLCASSSGSGDLSYNEQFFGPGTRLTVL.

The chain is built from TRBV6-5 and TRBJ1-3; D gene ambiguous. Germline V CDR1 and CDR2: MNHEY, SVGAGI. V was trimmed by 6 bases and J by 0 bases, leaving 9 bases between them. The CDR3 sequence is 14 residues long. For the CDR3, the DNA is TGTGCCAGCAGCCCCGACTTCTCTGGAAACACCATATATTTT. Translating it yields CASSPDFSGNTIYF.

The chain uses TRBV18 and TRBJ2-7; D might be TRBD2 (5 bases). The germline CDR1 and CDR2 sequences are KGHSH and LQKENI. This CDR3 is built from 14 residues. V was clipped by 3 bases and J by 2 bases, with 11 bases between them. In DNA, the CDR3 is TGTGCCAGCTCACCCTCAACTAGTACCTACGAGCAGTACTTC. It translates to CASSPSTSTYEQYF.

This sequence joins TRBV15 and TRBJ2-3; the D is unclear. The V end was cut by 0 bases, the J end by 2 bases, with 18 bases between. The CDR3 is 18 residues long. The V gene's germline CDR1 is LNHNV and CDR2 YYDKDF (reference sequence). The CDR3 DNA follows: TGTGCCACCAGCAGAGATTCGTATGGTAGCAGCTACACAGATACGCAGTATTTT. Its translation: CATSRDSYGSSYTDTQYF. The full variable domain, completed using reference TRBV15 and TRBJ2-3, is DAMVIQNPRYQVTQFGKPVTLSCSQTLNHNVMYWYQQKSSQAPKLLFHYYDKDFNNEADTPDNFQSRRPNTSFCFLDIRSPGLGDTAMYLCATSRDSYGSSYTDTQYFGPGTRLTVL.

This chain connects TRBV2 to TRBJ2-1, with TRBD2 identical over 8 bases. Unmatched junction bases numbered 4, after V lost 7 bases and J lost 2 bases. Germline values: CDR1 SNHLY, CDR2 FYNNEI. The CDR3 runs to 14 residues. CDR3 sequence: CASIGGDAYNEQFF. DNA for the CDR3: TGTGCCAGCATCGGGGGGGATGCCTACAATGAGCAGTTCTTC.

This clone showed up just once. This rearrangement joins TRBV4-1 to TRBJ2-3; TRBD1 matches 7 bases. The V segment lost 6 bases and the J segment 0 bases; nucleotides outside the gene matches: 12. The CDR3 totals 17 residues. Per germline, CDR1 MGHRA and CDR2 YSYEKL. The CDR3 coding sequence is TGCGCCAGCAGTCCGACCGGGACAGCCTCCAGCACAGATACGCAGTATTTT. This translates into CASSPTGTASSTDTQYF.

V gene TRBV5-1 combines with J gene TRBJ2-1; 9 positions agree with TRBD1. With 1 base clipped from V and 6 bases from J, the junction kept 8 bases outside the gene matches. This CDR3 is built from 16 residues. Germline CDR1 reads SGHRS; CDR2 reads YFSETQ. The CDR3 bases are TGCGCCAGCAGCTTGCAAGCGGACAGGGGTGGCAATGAGCAGTTCTTC. Its protein product is CASSLQADRGGNEQFF.

V is TRBV4-1 and J is TRBJ1-2; 7 positions agree with TRBD1. The CDR3 has 18 amino acids. The germline V gene encodes CDR1 MGHRA and CDR2 YSYEKL. With V trimmed by 0 bases and J by 1 base, 11 bases remained unmatched. The chain's CDR3 is CASSQEQGTEVYNYGYTF. CDR3 DNA: TGCGCCAGCAGCCAAGAGCAGGGGACAGAAGTATATAACTATGGCTACACCTTC.

The chain couples TRBV24-1 to TRBJ1-2; 8 bases align to TRBD1. From germline, CDR1 is KGHDR and CDR2 SFDVKD. Unmatched junction bases numbered 2, after V lost 7 bases and J lost 2 bases. The CDR3 loop spans 13 amino acids. CDR3 amino acids: CATSQGANYGYTF. The CDR3 coding sequence is TGTGCCACCAGCCAGGGGGCGAACTATGGCTACACCTTC.

The chain is built from TRBV5-1 and TRBJ2-5, with TRBD2 matching over 7 bases. The germline CDR1 and CDR2 sequences are SGHRS and YFSETQ. The junction had 1 base not matched to a gene; V was cut back by 4 bases and J by 1 base. The CDR3 length is 13 residues. The CDR3, as DNA: TGCGCCAGCAGCCTAGCGGCCCAAGAGACCCAGTACTTC. Translating gives CASSLAAQETQYF. The whole variable domain, filled in from reference TRBV5-1 and TRBJ2-5, reads KAGVTQTPRYLIKTRGQQVTLSCSPISGHRSVSWYQQTPGQGLQFLFEYFSETQRNKGNFPGRFSGRQFSNSRSEMNVSTLELGDSALYLCASSLAAQETQYFGPGTRLLVL.

This sequence joins TRBV6-6 and TRBJ2-7; no definite D call. The V end was cut by 6 bases, the J end by 2 bases, with 17 bases between. Germline V gene sequence: CDR1 MNHNY, CDR2 SVGAGI (reference sequence). The CDR3 consists of 15 residues. CDR3 in DNA: TGTGCCAGCAGCCCACAGTGGTACGTAGCCTACGAGCAGTACTTC. Its translation: CASSPQWYVAYEQYF.